This T cell receptor (beta chain) appears in the sequencing data of a study of radiotherapy plus CTLA-4 blockade in lung cancer. Study context: Disease control was achieved by about 34% of patients, and objective responses by 18%.

Sequenced by immunoSEQ multiplex PCR; TCRdb stores in-frame clones only, minus some. The table shows about 93,000 clones, with 85% to 90% occurring only once. V was pared by 1 base and J by 6 bases, with 10 bases between. The CDR3 contains 13 residues. Looked up from germline, CDR1 is MGHRA and CDR2 is YSYEKL. General study findings and limits: Reports identified early blood T cell clone dynamics, with interferon-beta, as the best response predictor. After radiotherapy and ipilimumab, tumor-derived clones expanded in peripheral blood.

In regard to this clone: Antigen specificity is unknown.

Sample: peripheral blood, taken from a patient treated with radiotherapy plus ipilimumab. The TCR sequence derives from a human donor with non-small cell lung cancer that progressed on radiotherapy plus ipilimumab. The chain joins TRBV4-1 to TRBJ2-7; TRBD2 is a possible D gene (7 bases). CDR3 region: CASSQGGGTEQYF. The CDR3 region has the DNA TGCGCCAGCAGCCAAGGGGGGGGCACCGAGCAGTACTTC.